The rows below give T cell receptor beta chains drawn from one sample of a study of OX40 agonist ivuxolimab in advanced cancers. Sequencing used immunoSEQ multiplex PCR; TCRdb keeps in-frame clones, though not all of them. The sample consists of tens of thousands of clones, 89% of them appearing once. This specimen was CD4+ or CD8+ T cells sorted from blood, taken in a trial of the OX40 agonist ivuxolimab. These receptors were taken from an adult with an advanced solid tumor such as melanoma, head and neck, liver or kidney cancer. Each CDR3 is given with its conserved first and last residue. A D gene is named only where the DNA matches it firmly. Clone size appears in some rows only: once, few, many, or a class for an expanded clone.

v_gene,d_gene,abundance,j_gene,CDR3aa,CDR3nt
TRBV5-1,TRBD1,once,TRBJ1-1,CASSLGQGVKNTEAFF,TGCGCCAGCAGTTTAGGACAGGGGGTGAAGAACACTGAAGCTTTCTTT
TRBV5-1,-,-,TRBJ1-1,CASSLGMNTEAFF,TGCGCCAGCAGCCTTGGGATGAACACTGAAGCTTTCTTT
TRBV5-1,-,-,TRBJ2-7,CASSLGSRALAYEQYF,TGCGCCAGCAGCTTGGGATCCCGGGCACTGGCCTACGAGCAGTACTTC
TRBV5-1,TRBD1,-,TRBJ1-1,CASSLGGTGGTEAFF,TGCGCCAGCAGCTTGGGAGGGACAGGGGGCACTGAAGCTTTCTTT
TRBV5-1,-,-,TRBJ2-3,CASYLWGSADTQYF,TGCGCCAGCTATTTGTGGGGCAGCGCAGATACGCAGTATTTT
TRBV2,-,-,TRBJ2-5,CASRRETQYF,TGTGCCAGCAGACGAGAGACCCAGTACTTC
TRBV10-3,-,-,TRBJ2-7,CAISPTVYEQYF,TGTGCCATCAGTCCAACGGTCTACGAGCAGTACTTC
TRBV6-4,TRBD2,-,TRBJ2-3,CASSDRGGPGDTQYF,TGTGCCAGCAGTGACCGGGGGGGGCCCGGAGATACGCAGTATTTT
TRBV28,-,-,TRBJ1-5,CASSLQLSNQPQHF,TGTGCCAGCAGTCTACAGCTTAGCAATCAGCCCCAGCATTTT
TRBV7-2,-,-,TRBJ1-5,CASSLEPTQYSNQPQHF,TGTGCCAGCAGCTTAGAACCAACGCAATATAGCAATCAGCCCCAGCATTTT
TRBV19,-,-,TRBJ2-7,CASSTRRGEQYF,TGTGCCAGTAGTACCCGAAGGGGCGAGCAGTACTTC
TRBV7-3,-,-,TRBJ2-7,CASSLTLAPAYEQYF,TGTGCCAGCAGCTTAACTCTTGCTCCTGCCTACGAGCAGTACTTC
TRBV5-1,TRBD2,-,TRBJ2-1,CASSLGSGGPQEQFF,TGCGCCAGCAGCTTGGGAAGCGGGGGACCCCAAGAGCAGTTCTTC
TRBV27,-,once,TRBJ2-5,CASSFMGIGETQYF,TGTGCCAGCAGTTTTATGGGGATCGGAGAGACCCAGTACTTC
TRBV6-1,-,once,TRBJ2-7,CASSEWLELVGEQYF,TGTGCCAGCAGTGAATGGCTAGAGCTCGTCGGCGAGCAGTACTTC
TRBV9,-,-,TRBJ1-1,CASSSSGAWTEAFF,TGTGCCAGCAGCTCTTCGGGTGCGTGGACTGAAGCTTTCTTT
TRBV5-5,-,-,TRBJ1-4,CASSLGRDGEKLFF,TGTGCCAGCAGCTTGGGCAGGGATGGTGAAAAACTGTTTTTT
TRBV5-4,-,-,TRBJ2-7,CASSLGQRDEQYF,TGTGCCAGCAGCTTGGGACAGAGGGACGAGCAGTACTTC